This entry lists 22 T cell receptor delta chains sequenced from one sample in a study of Vδ1+ human thymocytes. General study results and limits: Thymic TRG and TRD repertoires appeared highly polyclonal.

RNA was extracted from the cells and then reverse transcribed. Multiplex PCR used pooled V-gene forward primers and a constant-region reverse primer to amplify CDR3s. TCRdb applied CATT to the multiplex PCR reads for clone calling. The data contain 70,000 to 90,000 delta-chain clones, approximately 34% of them singletons. The antigens of these receptors remain unknown. The specimen sequenced was Vdelta1+ gamma-delta thymocytes from the thymus. Subset meaning: FACS-sorted CD3+ TCRalphabeta- TCRVdelta1+ TCRVdelta2- thymocytes. These receptors all stem from a boy in the first two years of life who had congenital heart surgery.

V usage is TRDV1 and J usage is TRDJ1; D unresolved. V was clipped by 1 base and J by 2 bases, with 14 bases between them. CDR1 is TSWWSYY and CDR2 is QGS in the germline V gene. The CDR3 is 16 amino acids. The CDR3 sequence is CALGEPRFTTTDKLIF. In nucleotides, the CDR3 is TGTGCTCTTGGGGAACCCCGTTTTACTACAACCGATAAACTCATCTTT.

This sequence joins TRDV1 and TRDJ1; a weak D match, TRDD2 (5 bases). Trimming took 0 bases from V and 0 from J, leaving 20 bases between them. This CDR3 is built from 19 residues. Germline V gene sequence: CDR1 TSWWSYY, CDR2 QGS. The CDR3 DNA follows: TGTGCTCTTGGGGAACTCTGGCCTACGTGGCGCGGGGACACCGATAAACTCATCTTT. Translation: CALGELWPTWRGDTDKLIF.

V is TRDV1 and J is TRDJ1; 10 bases match TRDD3. Germline assignment: CDR1 TSWWSYY and CDR2 QGS. The CDR3 loop spans 21 amino acids. Germline trimming cut 0 bases from V and 0 bases from J; bases unmatched to any gene: 16. CDR3 sequence: CALGELNTPFWGIPYTDKLIF. The CDR3 bases are TGTGCTCTTGGGGAACTAAACACTCCATTTTGGGGGATACCGTACACCGATAAACTCATCTTT.

This sequence joins TRDV1 and TRDJ1; D not resolved. The germline V and J ends were trimmed by 1 base and 8 bases, with 14 bases remaining between them. The V gene's germline CDR1 is TSWWSYY and CDR2 QGS. CDR3 size: 14 residues. The CDR3 sequence is CALGEPKRSPKLIF. The DNA of the CDR3 is TGTGCTCTTGGGGAACCTAAAAGGAGTCCCAAACTCATCTTT.

J is TRDJ1 and V is TRDV2; D uncertain. The CDR3 contains 19 residues. V gave up 0 bases and J gave up 2 bases, with 24 bases separating them. From germline, CDR1 is GEAIGNYY and CDR2 EKD. The CDR3 DNA reads as TGTGCCTGTGACACCGAAACTTCTATAGCTGTTGGGTTGACCGATAAACTCATCTTT. Amino acids: CACDTETSIAVGLTDKLIF.

The chain has TRDV1 and TRDJ2; D is unclear. Germline V gene data show CDR1 as TSWWSYY and CDR2 as QGS. This CDR3 region has 17 residues. The V end lost 1 base, the J end lost 0 bases, and 12 bases lay between the germline ends. The DNA of the CDR3 is TGTGCTCTTGGGGAACGCTCCGGGGCTACTTTGACAGCACAACTCTTCTTT. Amino acid sequence: CALGERSGATLTAQLFF.

Of note for this clone: At one of its ends the junction is not consistent with the germline gene, which may arise from a read error. This chain connects TRDV1 to TRDJ1, with TRDD3 identical over 13 bases. CDR1 TSWWSYY and CDR2 QGS come from the germline V gene. The CDR3 runs to 15 residues. CDR3 in DNA: TGTGCTCTTGGGGCAGTACTGGGGGATACGGATAAAGTCATCTTT. Translated, it gives CALGAVLGDTDKVIF.

V is TRDV1 and J is TRDJ1, with 9 bases that match TRDD3. The V gene's germline CDR1 is TSWWSYY and CDR2 QGS. The CDR3 consists of 14 residues. Trimming removed 9 bases from V and 5 bases from J; junction bases left unmatched: 10. CDR3 DNA: TGTGCTCTCGCGCGAGGGGGATACTCGGATAAACTCATCTTT. Amino acid sequence: CALARGGYSDKLIF.

This clone came up a few times. This chain links TRDV1 with TRDJ1; 13 nucleotides line up with TRDD3. Germline lookup yields CDR1 TSWWSYY and CDR2 QGS. The CDR3 loop spans 22 amino acids. V trimming: 2 bases; J trimming: 0 bases; junction bases outside the gene matches: 18. The CDR3 protein is CALGESTCVLGDTPLYTDKLIF. The CDR3 DNA sequence: TGTGCTCTTGGGGAATCCACCTGCGTACTGGGGGATACGCCGCTGTACACCGATAAACTCATCTTT.

The chain links TRDV1 to TRDJ1; 11 positions agree with TRDD3. V dropped 1 base and J dropped 3; count of bases not matched to a gene: 34. Germline CDR1 reads TSWWSYY; CDR2 reads QGS. The CDR3 consists of 26 residues. DNA for the CDR3: TGTGCTCTTGGGGAACGGCGAGCCTTCCTACGGATACGGGGCCGACCACTGGGGGATAAGGCCGATAAACTCATCTTT. The encoded protein is CALGERRAFLRIRGRPLGDKADKLIF.

V usage is TRDV1 and J usage is TRDJ1, with D possibly TRDD3 on 6 matching bases. CDR1 is TSWWSYY and CDR2 is QGS in the germline V gene. The CDR3 runs to 16 residues. With 4 bases removed from V and 0 bases from J, the gap between germline ends came to 15 bases. Written as DNA, the CDR3 is TGTGCTCTTGGGGTTAACCCGGGGGACCACACCGATAAACTCATCTTT. Translation gives CALGVNPGDHTDKLIF.

This clone was found a few times. J is TRDJ1 and V is TRDV1, with 7 nucleotides matching TRDD3. This CDR3 is 18 amino acids long. Germline V gene lookup returns CDR1 TSWWSYY and CDR2 QGS. After removal of 9 bases from V and 0 bases from J, the junction contained 19 bases not matched to a gene. The CDR3 DNA reads as TGTGCTCTCCATCAACTGGGGCCATATATCGCGGACACCGATAAACTCATCTTT. Translated: CALHQLGPYIADTDKLIF.

The V call is TRDV1, the J call TRDJ1; 7 nucleotides match TRDD3. Germline CDR1 reads TSWWSYY; CDR2 reads QGS. The CDR3 runs 18 residues. Trimming took 0 bases from V and 7 from J; bases not matched to a gene: 17. The CDR3, as DNA: TGTGCTCTTGGGGAACTGCGCCTACCTGGGGGTCCTGAAGGTAAACTCATCTTT. This translates into CALGELRLPGGPEGKLIF.

This clone was seen only a few times. The V call is TRDV1, the J call TRDJ1; TRDD3 matches 12 bases. The junction had 19 bases not matched to a gene; V was cut back by 4 bases and J by 1 base. The germline gives CDR1 TSWWSYY, CDR2 QGS. This CDR3 is built from 21 residues. This CDR3 is CALGGGLPSKLGDTSTDKLIF. The CDR3 nucleotides are TGTGCTCTTGGGGGAGGCCTTCCATCAAAACTGGGGGATACTTCCACCGATAAACTCATCTTT.

In this sample, this clone turned up once. The sample has other DNA sequences that encode this CDR3 too. The V and J genes are TRDV1 and TRDJ1; TRDD3 matches at 13 bases. The CDR3 runs to 25 residues. V was pared by 0 bases and J by 2 bases, with 27 bases of the junction left unmatched. The germline V gene encodes CDR1 TSWWSYY and CDR2 QGS. DNA for the CDR3: TGTGCTCTTGGGGAACTAAGACGGGCCTTCCTACTTACTGGGGGATACGATCGGAGGACCGATAAACTCATCTTT. Encoded protein: CALGELRRAFLLTGGYDRRTDKLIF.

Of note for this clone: The junction departs from the called germline gene at one end, perhaps through a read error. The chain couples TRDV1 to TRDJ1; D gene ambiguous. Germline CDR1 is TSWWSYY and CDR2 is QGS. CDR3 length: 20 amino acids. CDR3 coding DNA: TGTGCTCTTGGGAAACTAGGGGTACCGATCTCCCCCCCACGCACCGATAAACTCATCTTT. It specifies CALGKLGVPISPPRTDKLIF.

This clone was picked up a small number of times. This rearrangement joins TRDV1 to TRDJ1; D unclear. Trimming took off 1 base at V and 4 bases at J, with 10 bases between the two ends. The CDR3 has 14 residues. The germline V gene has CDR1 TSWWSYY and CDR2 QGS. Here the CDR3 reads CALGEPSTGDKLIF. The CDR3, as DNA: TGTGCTCTTGGGGAACCTTCTACCGGCGATAAACTCATCTTT.

V is TRDV1 and J is TRDJ1; D gene unclear. Germline CDR1 TSWWSYY, CDR2 QGS. Trimming removed 0 bases at V and 0 bases at J, with 8 bases between. CDR3 size: 15 residues. This chain's CDR3 is CALGELARYTDKLIF. The CDR3 region has the DNA TGTGCTCTTGGGGAACTGGCCCGATACACCGATAAACTCATCTTT.

This clone was seen more than once but under ten times. V gene TRDV1 combines with J gene TRDJ1; TRDD3 is a possible D gene (10 bases). The CDR3 spans 26 residues. Germline CDR1 reads TSWWSYY; CDR2 reads QGS. V was trimmed by 0 bases and J by 0 bases, leaving 41 bases between them. For the CDR3, the DNA is TGTGCTCTTGGGGAACTACCTTCCTACGTCACGAGGACTGGGGGATCCGGACCCTCTTACACCGATAAACTCATCTTT. This sequence encodes CALGELPSYVTRTGGSGPSYTDKLIF.

This rearrangement joins TRDV1 to TRDJ1; 9 nucleotides agree with TRDD3. CDR3 size: 22 residues. CDR1 is TSWWSYY and CDR2 is QGS in the germline V gene. Unmatched junction bases numbered 24, after V lost 0 bases and J lost 4 bases. DNA for the CDR3: TGTGCTCTTGGGGAACTAATGGTAAAGTACGCCCTTACTGGGGGACGTCACGATAAACTCATCTTT. This sequence encodes CALGELMVKYALTGGRHDKLIF.

This clone turned up a few times. The chain is built from TRDV1 and TRDJ1; 8 nucleotides align to TRDD2. Losses at the gene ends were 0 bases for V and 2 bases for J; bases not matched to a gene: 17. Germline assignment: CDR1 TSWWSYY and CDR2 QGS. The CDR3 is made up of 20 amino acids. The CDR3 loop reads CALGELGANFLRGDTDKLIF. The CDR3, as DNA: TGTGCTCTTGGGGAACTAGGTGCAAACTTCCTACGTGGGGATACCGATAAACTCATCTTT.

This sequence joins TRDV1 and TRDJ1, with 7 bases that match TRDD3. Looked up from germline, CDR1 is TSWWSYY and CDR2 is QGS. The CDR3 runs to 19 residues. After removal of 4 bases from V and 0 bases from J, the junction contained 17 bases not matched to a gene. The CDR3, as DNA: TGTGCTCTTGGGGGCTTGACCCCAACTGGGGAAGTATACACCGATAAACTCATCTTT. This sequence encodes CALGGLTPTGEVYTDKLIF.